The following is a T cell receptor (beta chain) sequence with its context. Its antigen is not known. The TCR beta library used iRepertoire HTBI primers with Arm-PCR amplification of CDR3. From the multiplex PCR reads, TCRdb called clonotypes with MiXCR, one entry per CDR3 protein. The data show a few hundred thousand distinct CDR3 sequences, roughly 25% seen once. The time point: persistent/refractory GD, antithyroid drugs over 5 years with positive TRAb. PBMC-derived RNA was used for the TCR library. The entry originates in a study of regulatory T cells in long-lasting Graves disease. Study in general: To qualify as persistent, Graves' disease required over 5 years of antithyroid drugs with positive TSH receptor antibodies. Findings and limits, study-wide: Persistent Graves' patients had lower TCR diversity than newly diagnosed ones. The study found TRBV28, TRBJ1-2 and TRBJ2-5 favored in persistent disease.

Germline V gene lookup returns CDR1 SGHRS and CDR2 YFSETQ. The ends were cut back, 0 bases at V and 5 bases at J, with 17 bases in the middle. The CDR3 totals 16 residues. This specimen consisted of peripheral blood mononuclear cells (PBMCs), obtained when the disease was refractory, from a patient treated with antithyroid drugs. The chain combines TRBV5-1 with TRBJ1-1; D is undetermined. This TCR came from a woman aged 35 to 49 with Graves disease. CDR3 region: CASSLAPDGVGTEAFF. The CDR3 coding sequence is TGCGCCAGCAGCTTGGCCCCGGACGGGGTAGGGACTGAAGCTTTCTTT.